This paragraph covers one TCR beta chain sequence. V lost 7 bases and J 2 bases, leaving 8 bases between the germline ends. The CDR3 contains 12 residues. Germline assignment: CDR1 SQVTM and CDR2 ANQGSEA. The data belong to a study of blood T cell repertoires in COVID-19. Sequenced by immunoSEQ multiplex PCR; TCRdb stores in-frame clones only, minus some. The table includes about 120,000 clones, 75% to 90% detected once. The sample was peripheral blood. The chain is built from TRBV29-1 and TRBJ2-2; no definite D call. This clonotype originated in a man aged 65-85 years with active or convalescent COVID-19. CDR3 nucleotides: TGCAGCGCCCTCTTTAACACCGGGGAGCTGTTTTTT. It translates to CSALFNTGELFF.